A single sample gave rise to the 5 T cell receptor beta chains below, sequenced in a study of CD8+CD57+ T cells in acquired aplastic anemia. Sequenced patients had shown CD8+CD57+ cell expansion by flow cytometry. TCR beta VDJ and CDR3 profiling used genomic DNA as template. TCRdb reprocessed the reads with MiXCR, giving one entry per CDR3 protein. The sample carries 150,000 to 200,000 distinct CDR3 sequences, roughly 48% recorded once. The specimen sequenced was sorted CD4+, CD8+, or CD8+CD57+ T cells (not recorded which) from PBMCs. These receptors were collected from a human donor with aplastic anemia.

This clonotype has more than one count but fewer than ten. The chain employs TRBV7-9 and TRBJ2-7; no reliable D call. Germline V gene sequence: CDR1 SEHNR, CDR2 FQNEAQ (reference sequence). The germline V and J ends were trimmed by 5 bases and 7 bases, with 12 bases remaining between them. The CDR3 spans 12 residues. The CDR3 region is CASSPSVGEQYF. CDR3 coding DNA: TGTGCCAGCAGCCCCTCCGTGGGAGAGCAGTACTTC.

In this sample, this clonotype turned up once. A read error is possible here, since a much larger clone lies one base away. The rearrangement links TRBV20-1 to TRBJ2-4; TRBD1 or TRBD2 may be the D gene (7 bases each). The CDR3 is made up of 16 amino acids. Trimming cost V 1 base and J 0 bases, with 13 bases left between them. CDR1 is DFQATT, CDR2 SNEGSKA, per germline (reference sequence). The CDR3 protein is CSARGAGGVAKNIQYF. The CDR3 DNA is TGCAGTGCTAGAGGTGCAGGGGGGGTAGCCAAAAACATTCAGTACTTC.

Only one count was recorded for this clonotype. The chain recombines TRBV2 with TRBJ2-5; 10 bases align to TRBD2. With V trimmed by 6 bases and J by 5 bases, 6 bases remained unmatched. Per germline, CDR1 SNHLY and CDR2 FYNNEI. The CDR3 totals 14 residues. The CDR3 region has the DNA TGTGCCAGCAGAAGGACTAGCGGTGGTGAGACCCAGTACTTC. It codes for CASRRTSGGETQYF.

The table lists this clonotype with many counts. The V call is TRBV10-3, the J call TRBJ2-7; 7 bases match TRBD2. This CDR3 spans 13 amino acids. Looked up from germline, CDR1 is ENHRY and CDR2 is SYGVKD. Unmatched junction bases numbered 9, after V lost 10 bases and J lost 3 bases. The CDR3 sequence is CASGGGGSYEQYF. The CDR3 DNA is TGTGCCAGTGGGGGTGGCGGGAGCTACGAGCAGTACTTC.

The gene calls are TRBV19 and TRBJ2-7; 10 nucleotides line up with TRBD1. V was clipped by 7 bases and J by 3 bases; unmatched bases: 9. Germline V gene data show CDR1 as LNHDA and CDR2 as SQIVND (reference sequence). The CDR3 sequence is 15 residues long. In DNA form, the CDR3 reads TGTGCCAGTACCTCCGGGACAGGGGTGATCTACGAGCAGTACTTC. This codes for CASTSGTGVIYEQYF.